This is a list of T cell receptor beta chains from one sample in a study of long-term antiretroviral therapy in people with HIV. Generated by immunoSEQ multiplex PCR, the TCRdb table keeps only in-frame clones and is missing some. The data show about 36,000 clones, 80% seen once. Source: unsorted PBMCs, taken 3.4 years after starting antiretroviral therapy. These receptors all stem from a man aged 30 to 45 with HIV. CDR3s include the opening cysteine and the closing phenylalanine or tryptophan. D genes are given only for firm matches. The size entry is marked missing in some rows and otherwise reads once, few, many or a size class.

d_gene: .; v_gene: TRBV2; abundance: .; j_gene: TRBJ2-3; CDR3nt: TGTGCCAGCACCGCCGCGATCACAGATACGCAGTATTTT; CDR3aa: CASTAAITDTQYF
d_gene: TRBD2; v_gene: TRBV5-1; abundance: once; j_gene: TRBJ2-1; CDR3nt: TGCGCCAGCAGCTTGGGGGAGGGCGGGAGAAGGAATGAGCAGTTCTTC; CDR3aa: CASSLGEGGRRNEQFF
d_gene: .; v_gene: TRBV19; abundance: .; j_gene: TRBJ2-6; CDR3nt: TGTGCCAGTAGTACCTTTAAACAGGGGGGGTCTGGGGCCAACGTCCTGACTTTC; CDR3aa: CASSTFKQGGSGANVLTF
d_gene: .; v_gene: TRBV28; abundance: .; j_gene: TRBJ2-3; CDR3nt: TGTGCCAGCAGTTTATTACTAGTCGGGACAGATACGCAGTATTTT; CDR3aa: CASSLLLVGTDTQYF
d_gene: TRBD2; v_gene: TRBV19; abundance: .; j_gene: TRBJ2-2; CDR3nt: TGTGCCAGTAGTATATCAGCGGGGGCGAACACCGGGGAGCTGTTTTTT; CDR3aa: CASSISAGANTGELFF
d_gene: .; v_gene: TRBV7-3; abundance: .; j_gene: TRBJ2-7; CDR3nt: TGTGCCAGCAGCTTAACGGTGGGGAACGAGCAGTACTTC; CDR3aa: CASSLTVGNEQYF
d_gene: .; v_gene: TRBV11-2; abundance: .; j_gene: TRBJ2-3; CDR3nt: TGTGCCAGCACCCCGAGGGGGACCCATCCGACGCAGTATTTT; CDR3aa: CASTPRGTHPTQYF
d_gene: TRBD1; v_gene: TRBV20-1; abundance: .; j_gene: TRBJ1-4; CDR3nt: TGCAGTATCAGGGGGCAGCTGTTTTTT; CDR3aa: CSIRGQLFF
d_gene: .; v_gene: TRBV18; abundance: few; j_gene: TRBJ2-7; CDR3nt: TGTGCCAGCTCCCCGGGCGGGACCCTAGACGAGCAGTACTTC; CDR3aa: CASSPGGTLDEQYF
d_gene: TRBD2; v_gene: TRBV30; abundance: .; j_gene: TRBJ2-2; CDR3nt: TGTGCCTGGAGTCCGGCTAGCGGGAGTAGAGGCGGGGAGCTGTTTTTT; CDR3aa: CAWSPASGSRGGELFF
d_gene: .; v_gene: TRBV4-1; abundance: .; j_gene: TRBJ2-4; CDR3nt: TGCGCCAGCAGCCAAGGTGGAGGCAGTCCCAAAAACATTCAGTACTTC; CDR3aa: CASSQGGGSPKNIQYF
d_gene: TRBD2; v_gene: TRBV5-4; abundance: .; j_gene: TRBJ2-1; CDR3nt: TGTGCCAGCAGCCCGGGACTAGCGTACAATGAGCAGTTCTTC; CDR3aa: CASSPGLAYNEQFF
d_gene: TRBD1; v_gene: TRBV28; abundance: .; j_gene: TRBJ1-5; CDR3nt: TGTGCCAGCAGTTTAACAGGGGGCGGCGGACGGCACCAGCCCCAGCATTTT; CDR3aa: CASSLTGGGGRHQPQHF
d_gene: TRBD2; v_gene: TRBV2; abundance: .; j_gene: TRBJ2-7; CDR3nt: TGTGCCAGCAGTGTACTAGCGAACGAGCAGTACTTC; CDR3aa: CASSVLANEQYF
d_gene: .; v_gene: TRBV18; abundance: .; j_gene: TRBJ2-7; CDR3nt: TGTGCCAGCTCACCTTTCGGTTCCTACGAGCAGTACTTC; CDR3aa: CASSPFGSYEQYF
d_gene: .; v_gene: TRBV4-3; abundance: .; j_gene: TRBJ1-1; CDR3nt: TGCGCCAGCAGCCAAGGGGTACAGCTGAACACTGAAGCTTTCTTT; CDR3aa: CASSQGVQLNTEAFF
d_gene: .; v_gene: TRBV11-3; abundance: .; j_gene: TRBJ2-2; CDR3nt: TGTGCCAGCAGCTTGGCAGGGTCGAACACCGGGGAGCTGTTTTTT; CDR3aa: CASSLAGSNTGELFF
d_gene: TRBD2; v_gene: TRBV7-6; abundance: .; j_gene: TRBJ2-3; CDR3nt: TGTGCCAGCAGCTTAGAAGGTAGCGGGATAACAGATACGCAGTATTTT; CDR3aa: CASSLEGSGITDTQYF
d_gene: TRBD1; v_gene: TRBV27; abundance: .; j_gene: TRBJ1-1; CDR3nt: TGTGCCAGCAGCTCGACAGGGGGCATCACTGAAGCTTTCTTT; CDR3aa: CASSSTGGITEAFF
d_gene: .; v_gene: TRBV28; abundance: .; j_gene: TRBJ1-1; CDR3nt: TGTGCCAGCGGAACAGGGTCGGACACTGAAGCTTTCTTT; CDR3aa: CASGTGSDTEAFF
d_gene: .; v_gene: TRBV20-1; abundance: few; j_gene: TRBJ2-7; CDR3nt: TGCAGTGCTAGGGGCCACGAGCAGTACTTC; CDR3aa: CSARGHEQYF
d_gene: .; v_gene: TRBV11-3; abundance: once; j_gene: TRBJ1-1; CDR3nt: TGTGCCAGCAGCTTAGGGGTAGGCACTGAAGCTTTCTTT; CDR3aa: CASSLGVGTEAFF
d_gene: TRBD1; v_gene: TRBV9; abundance: few; j_gene: TRBJ2-7; CDR3nt: TGTGCCAGCAGCGTAGTCGGGACAGGTGACTACGAGCAGTACTTC; CDR3aa: CASSVVGTGDYEQYF
d_gene: TRBD2; v_gene: TRBV4-1; abundance: few; j_gene: TRBJ2-7; CDR3nt: TGCGCCAGCAGCCAAGCGGGAGGCCTCTCCTACGAGCAGTACTTC; CDR3aa: CASSQAGGLSYEQYF
d_gene: TRBD2; v_gene: TRBV27; abundance: .; j_gene: TRBJ2-3; CDR3nt: TGTGCCAGCAGTCCCATTAGCGGGAGGGTGACAGATACGCAGTATTTT; CDR3aa: CASSPISGRVTDTQYF
d_gene: .; v_gene: TRBV5-1; abundance: .; j_gene: TRBJ1-2; CDR3nt: TGCGCCAGCAGTATTGACATTAACTATGGCTACACCTTC; CDR3aa: CASSIDINYGYTF
d_gene: .; v_gene: TRBV2; abundance: .; j_gene: TRBJ2-1; CDR3nt: TGTGCCAGCAGTTGGACGGGATCCTACAATGAGCAGTTCTTC; CDR3aa: CASSWTGSYNEQFF
d_gene: .; v_gene: TRBV7-2; abundance: .; j_gene: TRBJ2-5; CDR3nt: TGTGCCAGCAGCTTATCCTGGCGGATCAGGGACCAAGAGACCCAGTACTTC; CDR3aa: CASSLSWRIRDQETQYF
d_gene: TRBD2; v_gene: TRBV28; abundance: .; j_gene: TRBJ2-1; CDR3nt: TGTGCCAGCATCCCCAGCGGGGGCGGCTACAATGAGCAGTTCTTC; CDR3aa: CASIPSGGGYNEQFF
d_gene: TRBD1; v_gene: TRBV6-1; abundance: .; j_gene: TRBJ2-7; CDR3nt: TGTGCCAGCAGTGGGGCCGCCGGGACAGGGTCCTACGAGCAGTACTTC; CDR3aa: CASSGAAGTGSYEQYF
d_gene: .; v_gene: TRBV29-1; abundance: .; j_gene: TRBJ1-1; CDR3nt: TGCAGCGGCGGGGGGCTAACTGAAGCTTTCTTT; CDR3aa: CSGGGLTEAFF
d_gene: TRBD2; v_gene: TRBV27; abundance: once; j_gene: TRBJ2-1; CDR3nt: TGTGCCAGCAGTTTAAGGGCTAGCGGGAGGAATGAGCAGTTCTTC; CDR3aa: CASSLRASGRNEQFF
d_gene: .; v_gene: TRBV5-4; abundance: .; j_gene: TRBJ1-2; CDR3nt: TGTGCCAGCAGCTTGGCAGGGGTTAACTATGGCTACACCTTC; CDR3aa: CASSLAGVNYGYTF
d_gene: .; v_gene: TRBV6-5; abundance: .; j_gene: TRBJ1-1; CDR3nt: TGTGCCAGCAGTTACGGCGGCGGGGGCACTGAAGCTTTCTTT; CDR3aa: CASSYGGGGTEAFF
d_gene: .; v_gene: TRBV13; abundance: few; j_gene: TRBJ2-7; CDR3nt: TGTGCCAGCAGCGCCAGGGACCACGAGCAGTACTTC; CDR3aa: CASSARDHEQYF
d_gene: .; v_gene: TRBV28; abundance: .; j_gene: TRBJ2-5; CDR3nt: TGTGCCAGCAGTTTACCACTCATACACAGTTTAGGGACCCAGTACTTC; CDR3aa: CASSLPLIHSLGTQYF